A selection of T cell receptor beta chains follows, all from one sample in a study of blood T cell repertoires in COVID-19. Clones were read by immunoSEQ multiplex PCR, and TCRdb kept only the in-frame ones, dropping some. This sample carries 120,000 to 150,000 clones, 84% of them seen once, and the ten largest clones take under 5.5%. The sample was peripheral blood. These receptors all stem from a human donor in a cohort sampled during active COVID-19. Both conserved end residues are part of each CDR3. A D gene is named only where the DNA matches it firmly. Size values are once, few and many counts, or a class for expanded clones, and some rows have none.

CDR3 length: 16; clone size: -; D gene: TRBD2; J gene: TRBJ2-1; V gene: TRBV9; CDR3 protein: CASSVLAGGAYNEQFF; CDR3 DNA: TGTGCCAGCAGCGTATTAGCGGGAGGGGCCTACAATGAGCAGTTCTTC
CDR3 length: 16; clone size: -; D gene: -; J gene: TRBJ1-5; V gene: TRBV3-1/TRBV3-2; CDR3 protein: CASSPGQLGLNQPQHF; CDR3 DNA: TGTGCCAGCAGCCCGGGCCAACTAGGCCTCAATCAGCCCCAGCATTTT
CDR3 length: 15; clone size: -; D gene: -; J gene: TRBJ1-5; V gene: TRBV6-6; CDR3 protein: CASSYDMNSNQPQHF; CDR3 DNA: TGTGCCAGCAGTTACGACATGAATAGCAATCAGCCCCAGCATTTT
CDR3 length: 14; clone size: -; D gene: -; J gene: TRBJ1-1; V gene: TRBV3-1/TRBV3-2; CDR3 protein: CASSQTGGGTEAFF; CDR3 DNA: TGTGCCAGCAGCCAAACTGGGGGGGGTACTGAAGCTTTCTTT
CDR3 length: 17; clone size: -; D gene: TRBD1; J gene: TRBJ2-1; V gene: TRBV24-1; CDR3 protein: CATSDSVRTGVHNEQFF; CDR3 DNA: TGTGCCACCAGTGATTCCGTACGGACAGGGGTACACAATGAGCAGTTCTTC
CDR3 length: 18; clone size: -; D gene: TRBD2; J gene: TRBJ2-1; V gene: TRBV7-6; CDR3 protein: CASSLGGELAGGYNEQFF; CDR3 DNA: TGTGCCAGCAGCTTAGGGGGAGAACTAGCGGGAGGTTACAATGAGCAGTTCTTC
CDR3 length: 15; clone size: few; D gene: TRBD2; J gene: TRBJ2-3; V gene: TRBV6-6; CDR3 protein: CASSYGLADTDTQYF; CDR3 DNA: TGTGCCAGCAGTTACGGACTAGCGGACACAGATACGCAGTATTTT
CDR3 length: 15; clone size: -; D gene: -; J gene: TRBJ1-3; V gene: TRBV30; CDR3 protein: CAWSVFWGAGNTIYF; CDR3 DNA: TGTGCCTGGAGTGTTTTTTGGGGAGCCGGAAACACCATATATTTT
CDR3 length: 14; clone size: -; D gene: TRBD1; J gene: TRBJ1-2; V gene: TRBV2; CDR3 protein: CASRSGTANYGYTF; CDR3 DNA: TGTGCCAGCAGGTCCGGGACAGCAAACTATGGCTACACCTTC
CDR3 length: 17; clone size: -; D gene: -; J gene: TRBJ2-5; V gene: TRBV5-1; CDR3 protein: CASSLGPLIQGQETQYF; CDR3 DNA: TGCGCCAGCAGCTTGGGACCACTTATACAGGGTCAAGAGACCCAGTACTTC
CDR3 length: 13; clone size: -; D gene: -; J gene: TRBJ1-2; V gene: TRBV18; CDR3 protein: CASSQQGDYGYTF; CDR3 DNA: TGTGCCAGCTCACAACAGGGTGACTATGGCTACACCTTC
CDR3 length: 15; clone size: -; D gene: TRBD2; J gene: TRBJ2-3; V gene: TRBV6-1; CDR3 protein: CASSEAPAGEDTQYF; CDR3 DNA: TGTGCCAGCAGTGAAGCGCCCGCGGGAGAAGATACGCAGTATTTT
CDR3 length: 14; clone size: -; D gene: -; J gene: TRBJ1-4; V gene: TRBV28; CDR3 protein: CASSETGGNEKLFF; CDR3 DNA: TGTGCCAGCAGCGAGACAGGCGGAAATGAAAAACTGTTTTTT
CDR3 length: 18; clone size: -; D gene: TRBD1; J gene: TRBJ2-6; V gene: TRBV7-3; CDR3 protein: CASSPRTGPLGGANVLTF; CDR3 DNA: TGTGCCAGCAGCCCACGGACAGGTCCCTTGGGGGGGGCCAACGTCCTGACTTTC
CDR3 length: 16; clone size: -; D gene: TRBD2; J gene: TRBJ2-1; V gene: TRBV9; CDR3 protein: CASSDPLAGGRNEQFF; CDR3 DNA: TGTGCCAGCAGTGATCCTCTAGCGGGAGGGCGGAATGAGCAGTTCTTC
CDR3 length: 15; clone size: -; D gene: -; J gene: TRBJ2-7; V gene: TRBV28; CDR3 protein: CASSPSWGVGYEQYF; CDR3 DNA: TGTGCCAGCAGTCCGTCTTGGGGGGTGGGGTACGAGCAGTACTTC
CDR3 length: 20; clone size: -; D gene: TRBD1; J gene: TRBJ2-1; V gene: TRBV2; CDR3 protein: CASQRLGGTGGLSDPDRQFF; CDR3 DNA: TGTGCCAGCCAGAGACTAGGGGGGACAGGGGGATTGTCCGACCCGGATCGGCAGTTCTTC
CDR3 length: 12; clone size: -; D gene: -; J gene: TRBJ1-6; V gene: TRBV19; CDR3 protein: CASSTGDSPLHF; CDR3 DNA: TGTGCCAGTAGTACCGGAGATTCACCCCTCCACTTT
CDR3 length: 17; clone size: -; D gene: TRBD2; J gene: TRBJ2-1; V gene: TRBV18; CDR3 protein: CASSPQIAGGVINEQFF; CDR3 DNA: TGTGCCAGCTCACCCCAGATAGCGGGAGGGGTAATCAATGAGCAGTTCTTC
CDR3 length: 19; clone size: -; D gene: -; J gene: TRBJ1-6; V gene: TRBV15; CDR3 protein: CATSRGDILMDSYNSPLHF; CDR3 DNA: TGTGCCACCAGCAGAGGGGACATCTTAATGGACTCCTATAATTCACCCCTCCACTTT
CDR3 length: 17; clone size: once; D gene: -; J gene: TRBJ2-2; V gene: TRBV9; CDR3 protein: CASSVFPTPGNTGELFF; CDR3 DNA: TGTGCCAGCAGCGTATTCCCAACCCCAGGGAACACCGGGGAGCTGTTTTTT
CDR3 length: 15; clone size: -; D gene: -; J gene: TRBJ1-1; V gene: TRBV3-1/TRBV3-2; CDR3 protein: CASSQYHGMNTEAFF; CDR3 DNA: TGTGCCAGCAGCCAATATCACGGTATGAACACTGAAGCTTTCTTT
CDR3 length: 13; clone size: -; D gene: -; J gene: TRBJ1-2; V gene: TRBV21-1; CDR3 protein: CASSKGSCYGYTF; CDR3 DNA: TGTGCCAGCAGCAAAGGGAGTTGCTATGGCTACACCTTC
CDR3 length: 14; clone size: -; D gene: TRBD2; J gene: TRBJ2-2; V gene: TRBV6-5; CDR3 protein: CASSSGESTGELFF; CDR3 DNA: TGTGCCAGCAGCAGCGGGGAAAGCACCGGGGAGCTGTTTTTT
CDR3 length: 15; clone size: -; D gene: TRBD1; J gene: TRBJ1-4; V gene: TRBV2; CDR3 protein: CASRLQGAANEKLFF; CDR3 DNA: TGTGCCAGCAGACTGCAGGGGGCGGCTAATGAAAAACTGTTTTTT
CDR3 length: 15; clone size: -; D gene: TRBD2; J gene: TRBJ2-5; V gene: TRBV3-1/TRBV3-2; CDR3 protein: CASSSGLASQETQYF; CDR3 DNA: TGTGCCAGCAGCTCGGGACTAGCGTCGCAAGAGACCCAGTACTTC
CDR3 length: 14; clone size: -; D gene: -; J gene: TRBJ1-5; V gene: TRBV15; CDR3 protein: CATSRGLPNQPQHF; CDR3 DNA: TGTGCCACCAGCAGAGGTCTTCCCAATCAGCCCCAGCATTTT
CDR3 length: 15; clone size: -; D gene: -; J gene: TRBJ2-2; V gene: TRBV27; CDR3 protein: CASSSYTSNTGELFF; CDR3 DNA: TGTGCCAGCAGTAGTTACACCTCGAACACCGGGGAGCTGTTTTTT
CDR3 length: 15; clone size: -; D gene: -; J gene: TRBJ2-3; V gene: TRBV10-2; CDR3 protein: CASSPGLTSTDTQYF; CDR3 DNA: TGCGCCAGCAGTCCGGGACTTACTAGCACAGATACGCAGTATTTT
CDR3 length: 15; clone size: -; D gene: TRBD2; J gene: TRBJ2-3; V gene: TRBV3-1/TRBV3-2; CDR3 protein: CASSYRTSITDTQYF; CDR3 DNA: TGTGCCAGCAGCTATCGGACTAGCATCACAGATACGCAGTATTTT
CDR3 length: 17; clone size: -; D gene: TRBD2; J gene: TRBJ2-3; V gene: TRBV3-1/TRBV3-2; CDR3 protein: CASSQDTSGGATDTQYF; CDR3 DNA: TGTGCCAGCAGCCAAGATACTAGCGGGGGGGCCACAGATACGCAGTATTTT
CDR3 length: 12; clone size: -; D gene: -; J gene: TRBJ1-4; V gene: TRBV6-5; CDR3 protein: CATAGLGEKLFF; CDR3 DNA: TGTGCCACGGCCGGACTCGGGGAAAAACTGTTTTTT
CDR3 length: 15; clone size: few; D gene: TRBD2; J gene: TRBJ2-7; V gene: TRBV11-2; CDR3 protein: CASRESGGPSYEQYF; CDR3 DNA: TGTGCCAGCAGGGAAAGCGGGGGGCCTTCCTACGAGCAGTACTTC
CDR3 length: 13; clone size: -; D gene: -; J gene: TRBJ1-2; V gene: TRBV19; CDR3 protein: CASSRGQGNGYTF; CDR3 DNA: TGTGCCAGCAGTAGGGGCCAGGGTAATGGCTACACCTTC
CDR3 length: 16; clone size: -; D gene: TRBD1; J gene: TRBJ1-2; V gene: TRBV10-1; CDR3 protein: CASRNRQGRGNYGYTF; CDR3 DNA: TGCGCCAGCAGAAACCGACAGGGTAGGGGTAACTATGGCTACACCTTC
CDR3 length: 17; clone size: few; D gene: TRBD2; J gene: TRBJ2-1; V gene: TRBV6-2/TRBV6-3; CDR3 protein: CASSYSAGEFSYNEQFF; CDR3 DNA: TGTGCCAGCAGTTACTCGGCGGGAGAGTTCTCCTACAATGAGCAGTTCTTC
CDR3 length: 15; clone size: -; D gene: TRBD1; J gene: TRBJ2-7; V gene: TRBV6-6; CDR3 protein: CASSYTGMGQGNQYF; CDR3 DNA: TGTGCCAGCAGTTACACCGGAATGGGACAGGGGAACCAGTACTTC
CDR3 length: 11; clone size: -; D gene: -; J gene: TRBJ1-1; V gene: TRBV2; CDR3 protein: CASKTEWEAFF; CDR3 DNA: TGTGCCAGCAAAACCGAGTGGGAAGCTTTCTTT
CDR3 length: 15; clone size: -; D gene: TRBD1; J gene: TRBJ1-5; V gene: TRBV6-5; CDR3 protein: CASRARQGVGQPQHF; CDR3 DNA: TGTGCCAGCAGAGCCCGACAGGGGGTTGGTCAGCCCCAGCATTTT
CDR3 length: 12; clone size: -; D gene: -; J gene: TRBJ1-5; V gene: TRBV19; CDR3 protein: CASRSQGQPQHF; CDR3 DNA: TGTGCCAGTAGATCACAGGGTCAGCCCCAGCATTTT
CDR3 length: 15; clone size: -; D gene: TRBD1; J gene: TRBJ1-2; V gene: TRBV2; CDR3 protein: CASSGTQGAYYGYTF; CDR3 DNA: TGTGCCAGCAGCGGAACCCAGGGGGCATACTATGGCTACACCTTC
CDR3 length: 13; clone size: -; D gene: -; J gene: TRBJ2-3; V gene: TRBV29-1; CDR3 protein: CSGRALGGDTQYF; CDR3 DNA: TGCAGCGGTCGGGCCCTTGGAGGAGATACGCAGTATTTT
CDR3 length: 15; clone size: -; D gene: -; J gene: TRBJ1-1; V gene: TRBV5-5; CDR3 protein: CASSPAGLGGTEAFF; CDR3 DNA: TGTGCCAGCAGCCCTGCCGGACTGGGAGGGACTGAAGCTTTCTTT